Listed below are T cell receptor beta chains from one sample, sequenced in a study of metastatic and nonmetastatic thyroid tumors. TCRdb re-analyzed the PCR reads through MiXCR. The sample carries tens of thousands of clones, about 4% recorded once. Source material: blood. The source of these receptors is a female donor with papillary thyroid cancer or a benign thyroid nodule (not recorded which). Some clones in this sample may be carry-over from other donors' samples. Both conserved end residues are part of each CDR3. The D gene is left open where the match is weak. The size of a clone is reported for some rows only, either as once, few or many, or as a class for expanded clones.

v_call: TRBV20-1; j_call: TRBJ2-1; d_call: .; clone_size: few; cdr3_length: 14; cdr3_nt: TGCAGTGCTAGCGGGACCCCCGACTACAATGAGCAGTTCTTC; cdr3_aa: CSASGTPDYNEQFF
v_call: TRBV20-1; j_call: TRBJ1-6; d_call: .; clone_size: many; cdr3_length: 17; cdr3_nt: TGCAGTGCTAGAGATGCGGGACTGTCACCTTTTTATTCACCCCTCCACTTT; cdr3_aa: CSARDAGLSPFYSPLHF
v_call: TRBV5-1; j_call: TRBJ2-1; d_call: TRBD2; clone_size: many; cdr3_length: 16; cdr3_nt: TGCGCCAGCAGCACCGGGGGGGGTAACCTTTACAATGAGCAGTTCTTC; cdr3_aa: CASSTGGGNLYNEQFF
v_call: TRBV14; j_call: TRBJ2-2; d_call: TRBD2; clone_size: many; cdr3_length: 17; cdr3_nt: TGTGCCAGCAGCCAAGATCGGACTAGCGGCGACACCGGGGAGCTGTTTTTT; cdr3_aa: CASSQDRTSGDTGELFF
v_call: TRBV20-1; j_call: TRBJ2-2; d_call: .; clone_size: many; cdr3_length: 12; cdr3_nt: TGCAGTGCCAGTCAACCAACCGGGGAGCTGTTTTTT; cdr3_aa: CSASQPTGELFF
v_call: TRBV24-1; j_call: TRBJ2-7; d_call: TRBD1; clone_size: few; cdr3_length: 13; cdr3_nt: TGTGCCAGCAGGCCGACAGGGTCCTACGAGCAGTACTTC; cdr3_aa: CASRPTGSYEQYF
v_call: TRBV30; j_call: TRBJ2-3; d_call: TRBD2; clone_size: many; cdr3_length: 15; cdr3_nt: TGTGCCTGGAGGCGCACTAGCGGGAGGACAGATACGCAGTATTTT; cdr3_aa: CAWRRTSGRTDTQYF
v_call: TRBV6-1; j_call: TRBJ2-1; d_call: TRBD2; clone_size: few; cdr3_length: 15; cdr3_nt: TGTGCCAGCACCGAAGGTACTAGCGGGATAAATGAGCAGTTCTTC; cdr3_aa: CASTEGTSGINEQFF
v_call: TRBV2; j_call: TRBJ1-5; d_call: .; clone_size: few; cdr3_length: 14; cdr3_nt: TGTGCCAGCAGTGCAGAGCGAGGCAATCAGCCCCAGCATTTT; cdr3_aa: CASSAERGNQPQHF
v_call: TRBV24-1; j_call: TRBJ2-2; d_call: TRBD1; clone_size: many; cdr3_length: 16; cdr3_nt: TGTGCCACCAGTGACGGAAGGGACAGTCACACCGGGGAGCTGTTTTTT; cdr3_aa: CATSDGRDSHTGELFF
v_call: TRBV29-1; j_call: TRBJ2-7; d_call: .; clone_size: many; cdr3_length: 14; cdr3_nt: TGCAGCGTTGTGAGTCCGGTGCGCCCCTCCGAGCAGTACTTC; cdr3_aa: CSVVSPVRPSEQYF
v_call: TRBV12-3/TRBV12-4; j_call: TRBJ1-1; d_call: TRBD1; clone_size: few; cdr3_length: 12; cdr3_nt: TGTGCCAGCAGTTTAGGAAGGGGGCAAGCTTTCTTT; cdr3_aa: CASSLGRGQAFF
v_call: TRBV12-5; j_call: TRBJ1-1; d_call: .; clone_size: many; cdr3_length: 13; cdr3_nt: TGTGCTAGTGGTTTGCAGGAAAACACTGAAGCTTTCTTT; cdr3_aa: CASGLQENTEAFF
v_call: TRBV27; j_call: TRBJ1-5; d_call: .; clone_size: .; cdr3_length: 14; cdr3_nt: TGTGCCAGCAGTTTATTATATGTCAATCAGCCCCAGCATTTT; cdr3_aa: CASSLLYVNQPQHF
v_call: TRBV12-3/TRBV12-4; j_call: TRBJ1-1; d_call: .; clone_size: many; cdr3_length: 15; cdr3_nt: TGTGCCAGCAGTTATTCGACAGTATTTAACACTGAAGCTTTCTTT; cdr3_aa: CASSYSTVFNTEAFF
v_call: TRBV3-1; j_call: TRBJ2-1; d_call: .; clone_size: many; cdr3_length: 14; cdr3_nt: TGTGCCAGCAGCCAGGAGTGGGACGGGAATGAGCAGTTCTTC; cdr3_aa: CASSQEWDGNEQFF
v_call: TRBV19; j_call: TRBJ2-5; d_call: .; clone_size: many; cdr3_length: 15; cdr3_nt: TGTGCCAGTAGTATGTCCAGAGGATACCAAGAGACCCAGTACTTC; cdr3_aa: CASSMSRGYQETQYF
v_call: TRBV18; j_call: TRBJ2-5; d_call: TRBD2; clone_size: .; cdr3_length: 17; cdr3_nt: TGTGCCAGCTCACCACCAGGTCGGCTAGCGGGAGTCGAGACCCAGTACTTC; cdr3_aa: CASSPPGRLAGVETQYF
v_call: TRBV20-1; j_call: TRBJ1-4; d_call: TRBD1; clone_size: many; cdr3_length: 14; cdr3_nt: TGCAGTGCTCCGGACAGGGGGAGCGGGGAAAAACTGTTTTTT; cdr3_aa: CSAPDRGSGEKLFF
v_call: TRBV3-1; j_call: TRBJ2-1; d_call: .; clone_size: many; cdr3_length: 17; cdr3_nt: TGTGCCAGCAGCCAAGCCGGGGGCGGGAGAACCTACAATGAGCAGTTCTTC; cdr3_aa: CASSQAGGGRTYNEQFF
v_call: TRBV6-1; j_call: TRBJ1-1; d_call: TRBD1; clone_size: .; cdr3_length: 14; cdr3_nt: TGTGCCAGCAGCCCGGACAGGCTGAACACTGAAGCTTTCTTT; cdr3_aa: CASSPDRLNTEAFF
v_call: TRBV4-2; j_call: TRBJ2-2; d_call: .; clone_size: many; cdr3_length: 12; cdr3_nt: TGTGCCAGCTCGTCCGACACCGGGGAGCTGTTTTTT; cdr3_aa: CASSSDTGELFF
v_call: TRBV30; j_call: TRBJ1-5; d_call: TRBD1; clone_size: many; cdr3_length: 13; cdr3_nt: TGTGCCTGGAGCCCCGGGACAGGGGAGCCCCAGCGTTTT; cdr3_aa: CAWSPGTGEPQRF
v_call: TRBV7-2; j_call: TRBJ2-1; d_call: TRBD2; clone_size: few; cdr3_length: 14; cdr3_nt: TGTGCCAGCAGCAGAGCGGGGGTCTACAATGAGCAGTTCTTC; cdr3_aa: CASSRAGVYNEQFF
v_call: TRBV12-3/TRBV12-4; j_call: TRBJ2-1; d_call: .; clone_size: .; cdr3_length: 15; cdr3_nt: TGTGCCAGCAGCCCTTTTTGGGGTGGAGAGAAAGAGCAGTTCTTC; cdr3_aa: CASSPFWGGEKEQFF
v_call: TRBV28; j_call: TRBJ1-2; d_call: .; clone_size: .; cdr3_length: 14; cdr3_nt: TGTGCCAGCAGTAATACCGGGACTGACTATGGCTACACCTTC; cdr3_aa: CASSNTGTDYGYTF
v_call: TRBV9; j_call: TRBJ2-3; d_call: TRBD2; clone_size: few; cdr3_length: 15; cdr3_nt: TGTGCCAGCAGCGTAAGTAGCGGGAGCTTGAATACGCAGTATTTT; cdr3_aa: CASSVSSGSLNTQYF
v_call: TRBV19; j_call: TRBJ2-5; d_call: .; clone_size: many; cdr3_length: 14; cdr3_nt: TGTGCCAGTAGGGGTGCCGGGAGTGGAGAGACCCAGTACTTC; cdr3_aa: CASRGAGSGETQYF
v_call: TRBV20-1; j_call: TRBJ2-1; d_call: TRBD2; clone_size: many; cdr3_length: 18; cdr3_nt: TGCAGTGCGACGATACCCCTCCACCCTAGCGGGATTATCGATGAGCAGTTCTTC; cdr3_aa: CSATIPLHPSGIIDEQFF
v_call: TRBV6-2/TRBV6-3; j_call: TRBJ1-2; d_call: TRBD1; clone_size: few; cdr3_length: 14; cdr3_nt: TGTGCCAGCAGGGGCGGGTTACAGGGGGACGGCTACACCTTC; cdr3_aa: CASRGGLQGDGYTF
v_call: TRBV3-1; j_call: TRBJ2-2; d_call: TRBD1; clone_size: few; cdr3_length: 17; cdr3_nt: TGTGCCAGCAGCGATACCGGGACAGGGGCGGACACCGGGGAGCTGTTTTTT; cdr3_aa: CASSDTGTGADTGELFF
v_call: TRBV15; j_call: TRBJ1-2; d_call: TRBD1; clone_size: many; cdr3_length: 17; cdr3_nt: TGTGCCACCAGCAGAGGGACAGGGGGCTCCCTAGACTATGGCTACACCTTC; cdr3_aa: CATSRGTGGSLDYGYTF
v_call: TRBV9; j_call: TRBJ1-3; d_call: .; clone_size: many; cdr3_length: 16; cdr3_nt: TGTGCCAGCAGCGTAGGGGGGGCCCCTCCTGGAAACACCATATATTTT; cdr3_aa: CASSVGGAPPGNTIYF
v_call: TRBV6-6; j_call: TRBJ2-7; d_call: TRBD1; clone_size: few; cdr3_length: 15; cdr3_nt: TGTGCCAGCAGTTACTCGGGACAGGGATACTACGAGCAGTACTTC; cdr3_aa: CASSYSGQGYYEQYF
v_call: TRBV7-9; j_call: TRBJ2-3; d_call: .; clone_size: many; cdr3_length: 13; cdr3_nt: TGTGCCAGCAGGTTGGGCACCTTGGATACGCAGTATTTT; cdr3_aa: CASRLGTLDTQYF
v_call: TRBV5-1; j_call: TRBJ2-7; d_call: TRBD1; clone_size: few; cdr3_length: 13; cdr3_nt: TGCGCCAGCAGCTTGCAGGGGGAATACGAGCAGTACTTC; cdr3_aa: CASSLQGEYEQYF
v_call: TRBV10-3; j_call: TRBJ1-2; d_call: .; clone_size: many; cdr3_length: 14; cdr3_nt: TGTGCCATCAGTGATGAGGGCCTCCCCTTGGCCGGCACCTTC; cdr3_aa: CAISDEGLPLAGTF
v_call: TRBV5-1; j_call: TRBJ2-3; d_call: TRBD2; clone_size: many; cdr3_length: 19; cdr3_nt: TGCGCCAGCAGCTCGAGACTAGCGGGAGGGCCATTTGGCACAGATACGCAGTATTTT; cdr3_aa: CASSSRLAGGPFGTDTQYF
v_call: TRBV6-2/TRBV6-3; j_call: TRBJ2-7; d_call: .; clone_size: few; cdr3_length: 14; cdr3_nt: TGTGCCAGCAGTTACTCGCACCGAGAATACGAGCAGTACTTC; cdr3_aa: CASSYSHREYEQYF
v_call: TRBV24-1; j_call: TRBJ2-2; d_call: .; clone_size: many; cdr3_length: 15; cdr3_nt: TGTGCCACCAGTGATCTCCCAACGAACACCGGGGAGCTGTTTTTT; cdr3_aa: CATSDLPTNTGELFF
v_call: TRBV25-1; j_call: TRBJ1-2; d_call: .; clone_size: many; cdr3_length: 13; cdr3_nt: TGTGCCAGCAGACAGGGATGGGACTATGGCTACACCTTC; cdr3_aa: CASRQGWDYGYTF
v_call: TRBV6-5; j_call: TRBJ2-5; d_call: .; clone_size: few; cdr3_length: 14; cdr3_nt: TGTGCCGGCAGTTACGAGGACAGTCAAGAGACACAGTACTTC; cdr3_aa: CAGSYEDSQETQYF
v_call: TRBV6-1; j_call: TRBJ2-2; d_call: .; clone_size: many; cdr3_length: 14; cdr3_nt: TGTGCCAGCAGTTATCAGCGGGACACCGGGGAGCTGTTTTTT; cdr3_aa: CASSYQRDTGELFF
v_call: TRBV7-3; j_call: TRBJ2-1; d_call: TRBD2; clone_size: .; cdr3_length: 17; cdr3_nt: TGTGCCATCAGCTTAACGGGACTAGCGGTAGGGCAGGATGAGCAGTTCTTC; cdr3_aa: CAISLTGLAVGQDEQFF
v_call: TRBV11-2; j_call: TRBJ1-2; d_call: .; clone_size: few; cdr3_length: 16; cdr3_nt: TGTGCCAGCAGCTTAGATCTGAGGGCTAATAACCATGGCTATACCTTC; cdr3_aa: CASSLDLRANNHGYTF
v_call: TRBV18; j_call: TRBJ2-7; d_call: TRBD2; clone_size: many; cdr3_length: 15; cdr3_nt: TGTGCCAGCTCACCGGGACTAGCGGGGACCTACGAGCAGTACTTC; cdr3_aa: CASSPGLAGTYEQYF
v_call: TRBV28; j_call: TRBJ1-3; d_call: .; clone_size: few; cdr3_length: 14; cdr3_nt: TGTGCCAGCAGTGGGGCGGGTAGGGTTTACACCATATATTTT; cdr3_aa: CASSGAGRVYTIYF
v_call: TRBV12-3/TRBV12-4; j_call: TRBJ2-1; d_call: .; clone_size: few; cdr3_length: 12; cdr3_nt: TGTGCCAGCAGTCGGACAGTTACGGGGGTGGCCTTC; cdr3_aa: CASSRTVTGVAF
v_call: TRBV24-1; j_call: TRBJ2-5; d_call: TRBD1; clone_size: many; cdr3_length: 15; cdr3_nt: TGTGCCACCAGTGATTTGCGGGACAGTAAAGAGACCCAGTACTTC; cdr3_aa: CATSDLRDSKETQYF
v_call: TRBV6-1; j_call: TRBJ2-3; d_call: TRBD2; clone_size: few; cdr3_length: 16; cdr3_nt: TGTGCCAGCAGTGAAAGACTAGCGGGAGTCAAAGATACGCAGTATTTT; cdr3_aa: CASSERLAGVKDTQYF
v_call: TRBV7-2; j_call: TRBJ2-2; d_call: .; clone_size: .; cdr3_length: 15; cdr3_nt: TGTGCCAGCAGCTTACAGCGGGTTAACACCGGGGAGCTGTTTTTT; cdr3_aa: CASSLQRVNTGELFF
v_call: TRBV2; j_call: TRBJ1-3; d_call: .; clone_size: few; cdr3_length: 14; cdr3_nt: TGTGCCAGCATCAGGGACATCTCTGGAAACACCATATATTTT; cdr3_aa: CASIRDISGNTIYF
v_call: TRBV10-2; j_call: TRBJ2-2; d_call: .; clone_size: many; cdr3_length: 15; cdr3_nt: TGCGCCAGCAGTGAGTCGTCCCACTACACCGGGGAGCTGTTTTTT; cdr3_aa: CASSESSHYTGELFF
v_call: TRBV18; j_call: TRBJ1-4; d_call: TRBD1; clone_size: many; cdr3_length: 15; cdr3_nt: TGTGCCAGCTCACCCGCCGACAGGGGGGATGAAAAACTGTTTTTT; cdr3_aa: CASSPADRGDEKLFF
v_call: TRBV7-8; j_call: TRBJ1-3; d_call: TRBD1; clone_size: many; cdr3_length: 21; cdr3_nt: TGTGCCAGCAGCTTATTAATGAGCGCCATAAAAGGGGGCCGATCTGGAAACACCATATATTTT; cdr3_aa: CASSLLMSAIKGGRSGNTIYF
v_call: TRBV27; j_call: TRBJ2-1; d_call: .; clone_size: few; cdr3_length: 13; cdr3_nt: TGTGCCAGCAGTTTATATGGCTACAATGAGCAGTTCTTC; cdr3_aa: CASSLYGYNEQFF
v_call: TRBV15; j_call: TRBJ2-1; d_call: .; clone_size: many; cdr3_length: 15; cdr3_nt: TGTGCCACCAGCAGAGATGGAGGCCTGACTAGAGAGCAGTTCTTC; cdr3_aa: CATSRDGGLTREQFF
v_call: TRBV20-1; j_call: TRBJ2-3; d_call: .; clone_size: many; cdr3_length: 15; cdr3_nt: TGCAGTGCTGAAATTCGAGCGGAGAGCACAGATACGCAGTATTTT; cdr3_aa: CSAEIRAESTDTQYF
v_call: TRBV7-9; j_call: TRBJ2-7; d_call: TRBD2; clone_size: many; cdr3_length: 12; cdr3_nt: TGTGCCAGCAGCCGGGGGGCCTACGAGCAGTACTTC; cdr3_aa: CASSRGAYEQYF